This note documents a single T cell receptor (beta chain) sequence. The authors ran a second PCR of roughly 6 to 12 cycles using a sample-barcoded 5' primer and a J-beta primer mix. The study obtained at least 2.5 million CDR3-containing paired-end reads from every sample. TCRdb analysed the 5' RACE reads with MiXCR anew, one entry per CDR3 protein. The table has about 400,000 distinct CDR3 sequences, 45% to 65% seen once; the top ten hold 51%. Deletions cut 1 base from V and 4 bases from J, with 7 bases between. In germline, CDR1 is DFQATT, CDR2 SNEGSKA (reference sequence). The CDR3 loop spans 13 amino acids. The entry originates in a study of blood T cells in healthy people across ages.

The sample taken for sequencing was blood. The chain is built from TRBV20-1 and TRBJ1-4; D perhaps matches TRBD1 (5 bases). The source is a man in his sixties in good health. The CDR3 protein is CSARGGYNEKLFF. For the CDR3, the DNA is TGCAGTGCTAGAGGGGGGTATAATGAAAAACTGTTTTTT.